This T cell receptor beta chain was retrieved from a study of T cells in Graves' hyperthyroidism and ophthalmopathy. Study findings and constraints: Ophthalmopathy was model-predicted a median approximately six months pre-onset.

CDR1 is SQVTM and CDR2 is ANQGSEA in the germline V gene. The ends lost 4 bases at V and 3 bases at J; junction bases unmatched: 5. The CDR3 covers 13 residues. Amplified regions were TCR beta CDR3 sequences from RNA transcripts. Researchers ran a first-round RT-PCR on the TCR CDR3 using the HTBI primer set. TCRdb called the multiplex PCR reads again in MiXCR, with one record for every CDR3 protein. This table has 650,000 to 750,000 distinct CDR3 sequences, about 15% appearing once. This clonotype has ten or more counts. Its antigen remains unknown. This receptor was identified in a woman younger than 30 with Graves' hyperthyroidism. The source material was blood. J is TRBJ1-1 and V is TRBV29-1, with 7 bases identical to TRBD1. CDR3 nucleotides: TGCAGCGTTGCACAGGGGAGCGACACTGAAGCTTTCTTT. Translation gives CSVAQGSDTEAFF.